One sample yielded the 10 T cell receptor beta chains listed below, sequenced in a study of CD8 T cells in Susac syndrome. Reverse transcription of roughly 0.5 to 1 ug RNA was carried out with random hexamers. In TCRdb, the immunoSEQ multiplex PCR reads were re-called with MiXCR into one record per CDR3 protein. The table has fewer than 350,000 distinct CDR3 sequences, around 90% seen once; the top ten hold roughly 0.064%. Sequencing was performed on CD4+ T cells from PBMCs. Every receptor here comes from a human donor with multiple sclerosis.

The J gene is TRBJ1-1, the V gene TRBV7-9; 7 bases line up with TRBD1. This CDR3 spans 13 amino acids. V was pared by 3 bases and J by 7 bases, with 5 bases of the junction left unmatched. Germline V lookup: CDR1 SEHNR, CDR2 FQNEAQ (reference sequence). This chain's CDR3 is CASSLAGGIEAFF. CDR3 nucleotide sequence: TGTGCCAGCAGCTTGGCAGGGGGGATTGAAGCTTTCTTT.

V and J are TRBV3-1 and TRBJ2-5, with 10 bases that match TRBD2. With V trimmed by 4 bases and J by 5 bases, 4 bases remained unmatched. The CDR3 contains 14 residues. The germline CDR1 and CDR2 sequences are LGHDT and YNNKEL (reference sequence). Here the CDR3 reads CASSRGLADETQYF. CDR3 DNA: TGTGCCAGCAGCCGTGGACTAGCGGACGAGACCCAGTACTTC.

This clonotype was observed once. The V call is TRBV20-1, the J call TRBJ2-1; tentatively, D is TRBD1 (6 bases). This CDR3 is 15 amino acids long. Trimming left V 1 base short and J 7 bases short, with 17 bases between. Germline CDR1 is DFQATT and CDR2 is SNEGSKA (reference sequence). The CDR3 loop is CSARVPGQYLNEQFF. The CDR3 coding sequence is TGCAGTGCTAGAGTGCCCGGACAGTACCTAAATGAGCAGTTCTTC.

The V and J genes are TRBV20-1 and TRBJ1-2; 8 bases agree with TRBD1. The length of the CDR3 is 17 residues. Trimming removed 1 base from V and 4 bases from J; junction bases left unmatched: 14. In germline, CDR1 is DFQATT, CDR2 SNEGSKA (reference sequence). Here the CDR3 DNA reads TGCAGTGCTAGAGTCGGATGGGAGACAGGGGCCTCCTATGGCTACACCTTC. As protein: CSARVGWETGASYGYTF.

Here the CDR3 reads CASSLVEGLYTF. DNA for the CDR3: TGTGCCAGCAGTTTGGTCGAGGGACTCTACACCTTC. This chain links TRBV12-3 or TRBV12-4 with TRBJ1-2; possible D gene TRBD1, 5 bases. This CDR3 is 12 amino acids long. V was cut by 3 bases and J by 10 bases, with 12 bases left in between.

This sequence joins TRBV30 and TRBJ1-6, with 9 bases lining up with TRBD1. After removal of 4 bases from V and 8 bases from J, the junction contained 12 bases not matched to a gene. Germline loops: CDR1 GTSNPN, CDR2 SVGIG (reference sequence). The CDR3 has 16 amino acids. For the CDR3, the DNA is TGTGCCTGGAAACGGACAGGGGCCCCATTGGATTCACCCCTCCACTTT. Amino acids: CAWKRTGAPLDSPLHF.

V usage is TRBV23-1 and J usage is TRBJ1-1; D unresolved. TRBV23-1 is known as an ORF, though its function is uncertain. V was trimmed by 4 bases and J by 4 bases, leaving 19 bases between them. The CDR3 spans 16 residues. In DNA form, the CDR3 reads TGCGCCAGCAGTCCCCGGGAGGGTTTGTTCGTCACTGAAGCTTTCTTT. This translates into CASSPREGLFVTEAFF.

This clonotype was recorded only once. The chain carries TRBV29-1 and TRBJ2-1; 11 nucleotides line up with TRBD1. The germline V gene encodes CDR1 SQVTM and CDR2 ANQGSEA. The CDR3 runs 14 residues. Unmatched junction bases numbered 7, after V lost 6 bases and J lost 6 bases. CDR3 sequence: CSVRDRGRVNEQFF. CDR3 nucleotide sequence: TGCAGCGTCAGGGACAGGGGGAGAGTCAATGAGCAGTTCTTC.

The chain has TRBV3-1 and TRBJ2-3, with 7 bases lining up with TRBD2. Germline values: CDR1 LGHDT, CDR2 YNNKEL (reference sequence). This CDR3 is built from 13 residues. Trimming at V came to 5 bases and at J to 5 bases, leaving 4 bases not matched to a gene. The CDR3 here is CASSSQRGDTQYF. The CDR3 DNA follows: TGTGCCAGCAGCTCCCAGCGGGGAGATACGCAGTATTTT.

This chain links TRBV10-3 with TRBJ2-2; D ambiguous. V shed 8 bases and J shed 5 bases, with 9 bases lying between them. The CDR3 spans 12 residues. Per germline, CDR1 ENHRY and CDR2 SYGVKD. The CDR3 DNA sequence: TGTGCCATCCGCGATCAGACCGGGGAGCTGTTTTTT. This sequence encodes CAIRDQTGELFF.